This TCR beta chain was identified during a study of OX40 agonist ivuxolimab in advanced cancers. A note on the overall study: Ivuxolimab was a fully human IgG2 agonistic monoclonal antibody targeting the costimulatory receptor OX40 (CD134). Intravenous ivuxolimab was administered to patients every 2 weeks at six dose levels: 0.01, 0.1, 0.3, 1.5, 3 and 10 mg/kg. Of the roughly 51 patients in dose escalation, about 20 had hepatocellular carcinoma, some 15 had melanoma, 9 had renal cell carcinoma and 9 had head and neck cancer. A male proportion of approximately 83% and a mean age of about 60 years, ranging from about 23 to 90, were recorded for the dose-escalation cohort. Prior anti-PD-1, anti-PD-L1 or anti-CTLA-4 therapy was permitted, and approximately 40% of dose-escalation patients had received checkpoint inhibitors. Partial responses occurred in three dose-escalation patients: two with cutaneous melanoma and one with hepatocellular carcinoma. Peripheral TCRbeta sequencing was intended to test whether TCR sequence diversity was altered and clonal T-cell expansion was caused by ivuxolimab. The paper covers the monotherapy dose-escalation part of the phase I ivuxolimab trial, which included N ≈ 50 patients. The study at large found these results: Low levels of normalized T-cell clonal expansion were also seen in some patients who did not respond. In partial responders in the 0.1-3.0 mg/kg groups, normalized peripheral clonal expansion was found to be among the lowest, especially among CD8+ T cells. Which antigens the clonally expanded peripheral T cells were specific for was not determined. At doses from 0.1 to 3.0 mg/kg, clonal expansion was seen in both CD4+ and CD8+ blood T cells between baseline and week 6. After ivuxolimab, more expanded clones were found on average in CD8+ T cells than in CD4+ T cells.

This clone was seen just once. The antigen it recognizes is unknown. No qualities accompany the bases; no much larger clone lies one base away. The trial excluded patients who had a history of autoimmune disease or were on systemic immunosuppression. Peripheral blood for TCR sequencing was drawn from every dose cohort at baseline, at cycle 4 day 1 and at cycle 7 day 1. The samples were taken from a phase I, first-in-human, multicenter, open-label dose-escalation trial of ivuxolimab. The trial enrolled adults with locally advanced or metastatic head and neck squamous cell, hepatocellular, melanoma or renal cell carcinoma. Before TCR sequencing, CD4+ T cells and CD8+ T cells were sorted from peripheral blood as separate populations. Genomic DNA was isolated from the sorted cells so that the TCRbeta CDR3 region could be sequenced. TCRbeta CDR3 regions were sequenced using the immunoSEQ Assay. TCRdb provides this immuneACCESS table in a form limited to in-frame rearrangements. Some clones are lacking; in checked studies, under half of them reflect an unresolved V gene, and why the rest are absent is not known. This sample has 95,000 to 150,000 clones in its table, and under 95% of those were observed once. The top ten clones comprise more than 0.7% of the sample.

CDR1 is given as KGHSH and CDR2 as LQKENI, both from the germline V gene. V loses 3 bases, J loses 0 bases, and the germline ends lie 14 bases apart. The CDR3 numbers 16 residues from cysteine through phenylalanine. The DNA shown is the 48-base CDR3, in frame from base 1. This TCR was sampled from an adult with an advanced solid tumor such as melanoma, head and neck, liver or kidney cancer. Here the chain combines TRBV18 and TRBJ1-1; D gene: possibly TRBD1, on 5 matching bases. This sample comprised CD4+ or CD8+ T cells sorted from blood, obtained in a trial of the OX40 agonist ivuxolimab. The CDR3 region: CASSPGRDGLNTEAFF. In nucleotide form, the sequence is TGTGCCAGCTCACCGGGTCGGGACGGGCTGAACACTGAAGCTTTCTTT.